Listed below are T cell receptor beta chains from one sample, sequenced in a study of regulatory T cells in long-lasting Graves disease. Each CDR3 protein is one row after TCRdb ran MiXCR on the multiplex PCR reads. Of roughly 400,000 distinct CDR3 sequences listed, more than 20% are singletons. Sequencing used peripheral blood mononuclear cells (PBMCs), obtained when the disease was refractory, from a patient treated with antithyroid drugs. These receptors all stem from a female donor with Graves disease. Each CDR3 is given with its conserved first and last residue. Each record gives: J gene, V gene, clone size, D gene, CDR3 DNA, CDR3 protein. D genes are given only for firm matches. Only some rows state a clone size, as once, few, many or a class for expanded clones.

TRBJ1-1 TRBV2 many TRBD1 TGTGCCAGCAGCGGACAGGGGGCGCAGGCTGAAGCTTTCTTT CASSGQGAQAEAFF
TRBJ2-7 TRBV10-2 few TRBD2 TGCGCCAGCAGGGTCCTAGCGGGAGTTTCCGAGCAGTACTTC CASRVLAGVSEQYF
TRBJ2-2 TRBV18 NA NA TGTGCCAGTCAGACGGCGACAGGCGGGGAGCTGTTTTTT CASQTATGGELFF
TRBJ1-1 TRBV4-3 many TRBD1 TGCGCCAGCAGCCCCCATCTTGGGACAGATGAAGCTTTCTTT CASSPHLGTDEAFF
TRBJ2-7 TRBV10-1 NA NA TGCGCCAGCAGTGAGTGGGGGGCGAACGAGCAGTACTTC CASSEWGANEQYF
TRBJ1-2 TRBV6-2/TRBV6-3 few NA TGTGCCAGCAGTTACTCAGGTACCCTCCTCGGGTTCGGCTACACCTTC CASSYSGTLLGFGYTF
TRBJ1-2 TRBV29-1 few NA TGCAGCGTGGGGGGAGGGGAGACCCATGGCTACACCTTC CSVGGGETHGYTF
TRBJ2-5 TRBV19 few NA TGTGCCATACCCTCCCCTCAAGAGACCCAGTACTTC CAIPSPQETQYF
TRBJ2-7 TRBV11-2 NA NA TGTGCCAGCAGCCCCGCGTCCCCACCCCCTTTGCAGTACTTC CASSPASPPPLQYF
TRBJ2-2 TRBV28 many TRBD2 TGTGCCAGCAGTTTAATAGCGGGAGGGCCGAGCACCGGGGAGCTGTTTTTT CASSLIAGGPSTGELFF
TRBJ1-2 TRBV9 many TRBD1 TGTGCCAGCAGCCGGGACAGGGGGTTCTATGGCTACACCTTC CASSRDRGFYGYTF
TRBJ2-4 TRBV6-1 once TRBD2 TGTGCCAGCAGCTCTAGCGGGCACCCCGGGGCCATTCAGTACTTC CASSSSGHPGAIQYF
TRBJ1-1 TRBV2 many NA TGTGCCAGCAGTGAAATGGGCACTGAAGCTTTCTTT CASSEMGTEAFF
TRBJ2-7 TRBV7-2 few NA TGTGCCAGCAGCTTGGGGACCGGGACATCTTACGAGCAGTACTTC CASSLGTGTSYEQYF
TRBJ2-2 TRBV6-4 few NA TGTGCCAGCAGTTACCCCCGGGAAAACGCGAACACCGGGGAGCTGTTTTTT CASSYPRENANTGELFF
TRBJ2-7 TRBV6-1 few NA TGTGCCAGCAGCAACGGTCCCGGGGGGCAGTACTTC CASSNGPGGQYF
TRBJ1-1 TRBV28 many TRBD1 TGTGCCAGCAGCCCTACGACAGGGGGGAACACTGAAGCTTTCTTT CASSPTTGGNTEAFF
TRBJ2-7 TRBV6-7 few NA TGTGCCAGCAGTTACTCGAAGGGGCGGAGACTCTACGAGCAGTACTTC CASSYSKGRRLYEQYF
TRBJ2-7 TRBV7-9 many TRBD1 TGTGCCAGCAGCTCGAAGGGACAGCAACTCTACGAGCAGTACTTC CASSSKGQQLYEQYF
TRBJ2-7 TRBV27 many NA TGTGCCAGCAGTTTTGGGGACAACCCCTACGAGCAGTACTTC CASSFGDNPYEQYF
TRBJ2-7 TRBV14 few TRBD1 TGTGCCAGCAGCCAAGATCGAGACAGGGCATGGTCATACGAGCAGTACTTC CASSQDRDRAWSYEQYF
TRBJ1-4 TRBV7-9 NA NA TGTGCCAGCAGCTTAGCGTCCCAGACTGTTTCAACTAATGAAAAACTGTTTTTT CASSLASQTVSTNEKLFF
TRBJ2-5 TRBV3-1 NA NA TGTGCCAGCAGCCAAGATCCTCTAATAGGGGGGGGCCAAGAGACCCAGTACTTC CASSQDPLIGGGQETQYF
TRBJ2-7 TRBV5-1 NA TRBD1 TGCGCCAGCAGCCTAGGACAGGGGGGCTGGGAGCAGTACTTC CASSLGQGGWEQYF
TRBJ1-5 TRBV18 many NA TGTGCCAGCTCACAGGGGGGAAGCAATCAGCCCCAGCATTTT CASSQGGSNQPQHF
TRBJ2-7 TRBV20-1 once TRBD2 TGCAGTGCTAGAGCGGGAGGGACCTACAAGCAGTACTTC CSARAGGTYKQYF
TRBJ2-2 TRBV28 NA NA TGTGCCAGCAGTTTAGGGGGCCAAACCACCGGGGAGCTGTTTTTT CASSLGGQTTGELFF
TRBJ1-3 TRBV7-2 NA NA TGTGCCAGCAGCTTAGCGACAGGCTCTGGAAACACCATATATTTT CASSLATGSGNTIYF
TRBJ2-7 TRBV20-1 NA TRBD1 TGCAGTGCTAGGGGTCCGGGACAGGGTTGGTACGAGCAGTACTTC CSARGPGQGWYEQYF
TRBJ1-4 TRBV6-1 many NA TGTGCCAGCAGTAGAGGGGAGTCCGAAAAACTGTTTTTT CASSRGESEKLFF
TRBJ1-5 TRBV24-1 few NA TGTGCCACCAGTGATCGGGACAGCAATCAGCCCCAGCATTTT CATSDRDSNQPQHF
TRBJ2-7 TRBV30 NA TRBD1 TGTGCCTGGAGTTTCGGGACAGGGGTCTACGAGCAGTACTTC CAWSFGTGVYEQYF
TRBJ1-6 TRBV27 NA TRBD1 TGTGCCAGCAGTTTAGCGGGACAGGGAGGAACACCCCTCCACTTT CASSLAGQGGTPLHF
TRBJ2-4 TRBV27 NA NA TGTGCCAGCAGTTTATCGAATACAGGGGGGGGAGCGGCCATTCAGTACTTC CASSLSNTGGGAAIQYF
TRBJ2-7 TRBV19 NA TRBD1 TGTGCCAGTCGGTCTTCAGGGACAGGGGGCGACGAGCAGTACTTC CASRSSGTGGDEQYF
TRBJ2-7 TRBV7-9 NA TRBD2 TGTGCCAGCAGCTTAGGCGGACTAGCGGGGATATTGTACGAGCAGTACTTC CASSLGGLAGILYEQYF
TRBJ1-2 TRBV7-2 many NA TGTGCCAGCAGCCAGACAGGACCGGAATATGGCTACACCTTC CASSQTGPEYGYTF
TRBJ1-4 TRBV4-3 NA NA TGCGCCAGCAGCCAATCCAGGGAGGAAAGCGAAAAACTGTTTTTT CASSQSREESEKLFF
TRBJ2-1 TRBV5-6 NA NA TGTGCCAGCAGCTTTGTGGGAGCCCCCTACAATGAGCAGTTCTTC CASSFVGAPYNEQFF
TRBJ1-1 TRBV5-1 many NA TGCGCCAGCAGCTCGGAGGTCATTTCCACTGAAGCTTTCTTT CASSSEVISTEAFF
TRBJ2-2 TRBV29-1 few NA TGCAGCGTTGAATCAGTTGTGGGGGAGCTGTTTTTT CSVESVVGELFF
TRBJ1-2 TRBV20-1 NA NA TGCAGTGCTAGAGATCAGGCAGCGGGCGCCTATGGCTACACCTTC CSARDQAAGAYGYTF
TRBJ1-1 TRBV28 many NA TGTGCCAGCAGTCCAATAACCTACAGCTTCTACACTGAAGCTTTCTTT CASSPITYSFYTEAFF
TRBJ2-7 TRBV29-1 NA NA TGCAGCGTTGAGGGGGGAACCGGGGGCCCCTCCTACGAGCAGTACTTC CSVEGGTGGPSYEQYF
TRBJ2-7 TRBV29-1 few TRBD2 TGCAGCGTTGTACGGGGGGGGAATCTCAATCACGAGCAGTACTTC CSVVRGGNLNHEQYF
TRBJ1-5 TRBV6-2/TRBV6-3 few NA TGTGCCAGCAGTTACTCATTGTCCAGGGGTGGCAATCAGCCCCAGCGTTTT CASSYSLSRGGNQPQRF
TRBJ1-6 TRBV4-1 NA NA TGCGCCAGCAGCCTGACAGGCCTAAATTCACCCCTCCACTTT CASSLTGLNSPLHF
TRBJ2-3 TRBV6-1 few TRBD2 TGTGCCAGCAGTCAACTAGCGGCTAGCACAGATACGCAGTATTTT CASSQLAASTDTQYF
TRBJ2-1 TRBV3-1 few NA TGTGCCAGCAGCCAAGACCAAGGGGCAACGTCCTACAATGAGCAGTTCTTC CASSQDQGATSYNEQFF
TRBJ2-7 TRBV15 few NA TGTGCCACCAGCAGAGATCTTTCCTACGAGCAGTACTTC CATSRDLSYEQYF
TRBJ1-1 TRBV2 many NA TGTGCCAGCAGTTCCGAAATGAACACTGAAGCTTTCTTT CASSSEMNTEAFF
TRBJ2-7 TRBV6-5 NA NA TGTGCCGGCAGTTACTCCGGGACGAGCTCCTACGAGCAGTACTTC CAGSYSGTSSYEQYF
TRBJ1-1 TRBV7-9 NA NA TGTGCCAGCAGTTCCCTTCAGGGCAGGAACACTGAAGCTTTCTTT CASSSLQGRNTEAFF
TRBJ2-7 TRBV20-1 NA NA TGCAGTGCTAGAGATGAGCAGGGAGGAAACGAGCAGTACTTC CSARDEQGGNEQYF
TRBJ2-2 TRBV5-1 NA NA TGCGCCAGCAGCTTGGTGGGATTCGGCACCGGGGAGCTGTTTTTT CASSLVGFGTGELFF
TRBJ2-7 TRBV7-8 many NA TGTGCCAGCAGCCGATCCGGGACACCTATCGAGCAGTACTTC CASSRSGTPIEQYF
TRBJ2-1 TRBV6-2/TRBV6-3 once TRBD2 TGTGCCAGCAGTTACGGTGGCGGGAGTGGGGATGGGCAGTTCTTC CASSYGGGSGDGQFF
TRBJ2-2 TRBV10-2 NA NA TGCGCCAGCAGGACAGTGATCACCGGGGAGCTGTTTTTT CASRTVITGELFF
TRBJ2-3 TRBV11-2 NA NA TGTGCCAGCAGCTTAGCCTGGGGGGAGTACGGGGCAGATACGCAGTATTTT CASSLAWGEYGADTQYF